The 11 T cell receptor beta chains below all came from one sample that was sequenced in a study of regulatory T cells in long-lasting Graves disease. Time point denoted: newly diagnosed GD, antithyroid drugs for less than 3 months. Following extraction of RNA from PBMCs, that RNA was used to make the TCR library. Sequencing libraries for TCR beta were prepared with iRepertoire HTBI primers and Arm-PCR of CDR3 regions. TCRdb re-derived calls from the multiplex PCR reads in MiXCR, one entry per CDR3 protein. The sample has more than 400,000 distinct CDR3 sequences, about 15% seen once. The data also belong to a second study, concerning T cells in Graves' hyperthyroidism and ophthalmopathy.

The input for sequencing was peripheral blood mononuclear cells (PBMCs), taken at new diagnosis, from a patient treated with antithyroid drugs. The receptors shown here come from a woman in her twenties or thirties with Graves disease.

V and J are TRBV20-1 and TRBJ1-4; a possible D gene is TRBD1 (6 bases). Trimming cost V 1 base and J 8 bases, with 17 bases left between them. The CDR3 has 15 residues. Germline V CDR1 and CDR2: DFQATT, SNEGSKA (reference sequence). This CDR3 is CSARGGPGEREKLFF. Here the CDR3 DNA reads TGCAGTGCTAGAGGGGGGCCGGGGGAACGGGAAAAACTGTTTTTT.

The table lists this clonotype with many counts. The V gene is TRBV7-2, the J gene TRBJ2-1, with D possibly being TRBD1 or TRBD2 (5 bases each). Germline CDR1 and CDR2: SGHTA and FQGNSA. This CDR3 region has 15 residues. Trimming shortened V by 6 bases and J by 5 bases, and 17 bases separated the two germline ends. CDR3 amino acids: CASSEDWGPNNEQFF. Written as DNA, the CDR3 is TGTGCCAGCAGTGAAGATTGGGGACCCAACAATGAGCAGTTCTTC.

This clonotype was picked up many times. V is TRBV28 and J is TRBJ1-2; D gene uncertain. The CDR3 length is 15 residues. V was cut by 5 bases and J by 0 bases, with 13 bases left in between. In germline, CDR1 is MDHEN, CDR2 SYDVKM. CDR3 bases: TGTGCCAGCAGTAACACCCGGTTAGCTAACTATGGCTACACCTTC. Translation: CASSNTRLANYGYTF.

This clonotype has a count of ten or more. The gene calls are TRBV6-2 or TRBV6-3 and TRBJ2-3, with D maybe TRBD2 (7 bases). Per germline, CDR1 MNHEY and CDR2 SVGEGT. This CDR3 is built from 16 residues. Trimming pared 6 bases from V and 2 bases from J, leaving 18 bases between. CDR3 nucleotides: TGTGCCAGCAGGCTAAGGGGGGGGGATTTCACAGATACGCAGTATTTT. It specifies CASRLRGGDFTDTQYF.

This clonotype has ten or more counts. V gene TRBV7-2 combines with J gene TRBJ2-1; 7 nucleotides line up with TRBD1. Germline-derived CDR1 and CDR2 are SGHTA and FQGNSA. V shed 5 bases, J shed 9 bases, and the junction held 10 bases outside the gene matches. The CDR3 has 14 amino acids. The CDR3 is CASSRDRPEGEQFF. CDR3 in DNA: TGTGCCAGCAGCCGGGACAGACCAGAGGGTGAGCAGTTCTTC.

This clonotype has a handful of counts. The J gene is TRBJ1-2, the V gene TRBV5-1; 10 bases are shared with TRBD1. The CDR3 has 15 amino acids. With 3 bases clipped from V and 4 bases from J, the junction kept 6 bases outside the gene matches. Per germline, CDR1 SGHRS and CDR2 YFSETQ. For the CDR3, the DNA is TGCGCCAGCAGCTCGGGACAGGGGAGAGTCTATGGCTACACCTTC. This sequence encodes CASSSGQGRVYGYTF.

This clonotype was counted many times. This chain uses TRBV2 with TRBJ2-1; 14 positions match TRBD2. Germline CDR1 and CDR2: SNHLY and FYNNEI. There are 16 residues in the CDR3. Germline trimming cut 8 bases from V and 9 bases from J; bases unmatched to any gene: 12. This chain's CDR3 is CASVGQGLAGVGEQFF. As DNA, the CDR3 is TGTGCCAGCGTGGGGCAGGGACTAGCGGGAGTTGGTGAGCAGTTCTTC.

The chain uses TRBV7-9 and TRBJ2-2; D call uncertain. This CDR3 has 13 residues. Per the germline V gene, CDR1 is SEHNR and CDR2 is FQNEAQ (reference sequence). The V end was cut by 9 bases, the J end by 0 bases, with 8 bases between. Here the CDR3 DNA reads TGTGCCAGTAGGTACGCGAACACCGGGGAGCTGTTTTTT. This sequence encodes CASRYANTGELFF. Together with reference TRBV7-9 and TRBJ2-2, the CDR3 gives the full variable domain: DTGVSQNPRHKITKRGQNVTFRCDPISEHNRLYWYRQTLGQGPEFLTYFQNEAQLEKSRLLSDRFSAERPKGSFSTLEIQRTEQGDSAMYLCASRYANTGELFFGEGSRLTVL.

The rearrangement uses TRBV19 and TRBJ1-2; TRBD1 aligns across 8 bases. Germline assignment: CDR1 LNHDA and CDR2 SQIVND (reference sequence). J lost 6 bases, V lost 9 bases, and 12 bases had no gene match. The CDR3 loop spans 14 amino acids. CDR3 protein: CASGGQGAFDGYTF. The CDR3 DNA is TGTGCCAGCGGGGGCCAGGGGGCGTTTGATGGCTACACCTTC. Complete variable domain (other parts from reference TRBV19 and TRBJ1-2): DGGITQSPKYLFRKEGQNVTLSCEQNLNHDAMYWYRQDPGQGLRLIYYSQIVNDFQKGDIAEGYSVSREKKESFPLTVTSAQKNPTAFYLCASGGQGAFDGYTFGSGTRLTVV.

V gene TRBV20-1 combines with J gene TRBJ1-3; 9 bases map to TRBD1. Germline values: CDR1 DFQATT, CDR2 SNEGSKA (reference sequence). Trimming cost V 5 bases and J 4 bases; bases outside gene matches: 6. The CDR3 spans 14 residues. CDR3 region: CSAWDRVVGNTIYF. DNA for the CDR3: TGCAGTGCTTGGGACAGGGTCGTCGGAAACACCATATATTTT.

This clonotype was seen ten or more times. The V call is TRBV12-3 or TRBV12-4, the J call TRBJ2-5, with 10 positions matching TRBD1. J was trimmed by 5 bases and V by 7 bases; bases with no gene match: 10. There are 15 residues in the CDR3. Here the CDR3 reads CASTNRDRGPETQYF. DNA of the CDR3: TGTGCCAGCACCAACCGGGACAGGGGTCCGGAGACCCAGTACTTC.